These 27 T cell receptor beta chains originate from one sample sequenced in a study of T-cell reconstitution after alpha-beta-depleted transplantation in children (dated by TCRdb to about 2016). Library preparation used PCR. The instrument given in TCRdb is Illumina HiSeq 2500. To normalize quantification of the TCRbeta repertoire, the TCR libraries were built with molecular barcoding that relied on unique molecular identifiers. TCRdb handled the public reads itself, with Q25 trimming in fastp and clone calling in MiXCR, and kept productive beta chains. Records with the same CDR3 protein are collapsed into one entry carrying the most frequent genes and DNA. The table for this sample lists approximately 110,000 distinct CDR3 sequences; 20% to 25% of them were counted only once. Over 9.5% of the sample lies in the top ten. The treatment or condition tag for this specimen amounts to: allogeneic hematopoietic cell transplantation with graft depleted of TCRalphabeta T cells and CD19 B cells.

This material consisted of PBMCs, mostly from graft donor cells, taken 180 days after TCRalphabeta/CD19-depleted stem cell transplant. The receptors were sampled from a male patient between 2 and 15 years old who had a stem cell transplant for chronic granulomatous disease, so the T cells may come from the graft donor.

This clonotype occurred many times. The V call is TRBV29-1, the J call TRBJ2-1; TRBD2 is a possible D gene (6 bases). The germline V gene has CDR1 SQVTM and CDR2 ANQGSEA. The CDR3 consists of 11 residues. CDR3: CRAEGPGEQFF. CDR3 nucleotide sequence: TGCAGAGCGGAGGGGCCGGGTGAGCAGTTCTTC.

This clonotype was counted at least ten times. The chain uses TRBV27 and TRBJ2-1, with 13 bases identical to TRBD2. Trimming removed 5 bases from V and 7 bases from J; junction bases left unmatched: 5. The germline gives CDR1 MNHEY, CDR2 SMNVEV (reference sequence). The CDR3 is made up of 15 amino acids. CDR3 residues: CASSQTSGGWNEQFF. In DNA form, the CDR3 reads TGTGCCAGCAGTCAGACTAGCGGGGGGTGGAATGAGCAGTTCTTC.

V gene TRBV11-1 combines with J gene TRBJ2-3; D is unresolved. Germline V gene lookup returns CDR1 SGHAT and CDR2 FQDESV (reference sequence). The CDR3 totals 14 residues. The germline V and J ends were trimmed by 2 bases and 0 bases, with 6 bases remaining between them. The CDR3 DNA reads TGTGCCAGCAGCTTAAAGTTCAGCACAGATACGCAGTATTTT. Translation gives CASSLKFSTDTQYF.

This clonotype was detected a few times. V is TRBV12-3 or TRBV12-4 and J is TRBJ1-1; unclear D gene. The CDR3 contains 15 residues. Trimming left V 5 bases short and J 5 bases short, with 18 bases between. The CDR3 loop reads CASSLLTVGNTEAFF. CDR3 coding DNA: TGTGCCAGCAGTCTGCTAACTGTGGGAAATACTGAAGCTTTCTTT.

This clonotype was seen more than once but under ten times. In DNA form, the CDR3 reads TGTGCCAGCAGCTTACGTGGAGGGGGCTTAGATACGCAGTATTTT. It encodes CASSLRGGGLDTQYF. The V and J genes are TRBV7-2 and TRBJ2-3; D may be TRBD1 (7 bases). From germline, CDR1 is SGHTA and CDR2 FQGNSA. The CDR3 extends over 15 amino acids. The V and J ends lost 2 bases and 5 bases respectively, with 14 bases between them.

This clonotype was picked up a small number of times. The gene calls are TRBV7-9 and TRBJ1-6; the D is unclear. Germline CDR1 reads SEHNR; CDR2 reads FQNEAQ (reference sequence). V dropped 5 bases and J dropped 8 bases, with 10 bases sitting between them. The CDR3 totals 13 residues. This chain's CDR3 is CASSPQGDSPLHF. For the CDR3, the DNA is TGTGCCAGCAGCCCCCAAGGAGATTCACCCCTCCACTTT.

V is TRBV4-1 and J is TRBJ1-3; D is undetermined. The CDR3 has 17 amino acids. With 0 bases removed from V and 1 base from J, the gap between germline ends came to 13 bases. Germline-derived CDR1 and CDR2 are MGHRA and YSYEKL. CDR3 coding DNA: TGCGCCAGCAGCCAAGAGGCGGGGAAATGGTCTGGAAACACCATATATTTT. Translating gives CASSQEAGKWSGNTIYF.

The CDR3 nucleotides read TGTGCCAGCAGTTATATATCCGGGACAGTGGAGCAGTACTTC. Amino acid sequence: CASSYISGTVEQYF. The chain carries TRBV5-6 and TRBJ2-7, with TRBD1 identical over 7 bases. From germline, CDR1 is SGHDT and CDR2 YYEEEE. The CDR3 sequence is 14 residues long. Trimming removed 5 bases from V and 7 bases from J; junction bases left unmatched: 12.

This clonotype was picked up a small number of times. The CDR3 coding sequence is TGCAGTGCTAGAGATCACGGCCGGCGACAGTACTTC. Translation gives CSARDHGRRQYF. The chain links TRBV20-1 to TRBJ2-7, with D uncertain. The CDR3 consists of 12 residues. The germline V gene has CDR1 DFQATT and CDR2 SNEGSKA (reference sequence). V lost 0 bases to trimming and J lost 10 bases, with 13 bases between them.

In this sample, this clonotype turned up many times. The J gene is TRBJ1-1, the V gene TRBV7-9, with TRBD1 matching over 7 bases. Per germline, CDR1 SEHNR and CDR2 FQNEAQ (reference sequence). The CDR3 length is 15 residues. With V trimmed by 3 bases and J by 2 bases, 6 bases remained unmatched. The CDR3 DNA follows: TGTGCCAGCAGCTTTGGTGACAGGGCCAACACTGAAGCTTTCTTT. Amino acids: CASSFGDRANTEAFF. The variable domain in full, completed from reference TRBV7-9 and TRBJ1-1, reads DTGVSQNPRHKITKRGQNVTFRCDPISEHNRLYWYRQTLGQGPEFLTYFQNEAQLEKSRLLSDRFSAERPKGSFSTLEIQRTEQGDSAMYLCASSFGDRANTEAFFGQGTRLTVV.

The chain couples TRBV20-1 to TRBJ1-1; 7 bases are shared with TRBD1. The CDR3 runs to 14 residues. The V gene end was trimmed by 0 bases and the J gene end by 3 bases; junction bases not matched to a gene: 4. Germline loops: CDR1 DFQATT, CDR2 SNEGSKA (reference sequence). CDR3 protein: CSARDRTGDTEAFF. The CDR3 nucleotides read TGCAGTGCTAGAGATAGGACAGGAGACACTGAAGCTTTCTTT.

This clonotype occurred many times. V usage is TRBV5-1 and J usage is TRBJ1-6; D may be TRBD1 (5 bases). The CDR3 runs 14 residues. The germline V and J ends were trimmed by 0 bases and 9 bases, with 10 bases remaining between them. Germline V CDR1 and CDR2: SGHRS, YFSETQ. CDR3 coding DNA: TGCGCCAGCAGCTTGGACGGGGGTAGTTCACCCCTCCACTTT. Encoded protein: CASSLDGGSSPLHF.

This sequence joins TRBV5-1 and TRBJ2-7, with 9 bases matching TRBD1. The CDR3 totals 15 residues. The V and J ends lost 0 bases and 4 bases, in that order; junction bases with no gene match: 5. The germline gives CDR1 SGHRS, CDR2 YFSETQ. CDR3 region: CASSLVGQGLYEQYF. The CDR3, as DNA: TGCGCCAGCAGCTTGGTGGGACAGGGATTGTACGAGCAGTACTTC.

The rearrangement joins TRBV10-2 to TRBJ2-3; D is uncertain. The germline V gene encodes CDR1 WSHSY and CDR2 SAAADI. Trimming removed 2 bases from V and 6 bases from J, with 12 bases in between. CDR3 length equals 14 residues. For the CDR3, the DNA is TGCGCCAGCAGTGAGAGTGGGTACGGGGATACGCAGTATTTT. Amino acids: CASSESGYGDTQYF.

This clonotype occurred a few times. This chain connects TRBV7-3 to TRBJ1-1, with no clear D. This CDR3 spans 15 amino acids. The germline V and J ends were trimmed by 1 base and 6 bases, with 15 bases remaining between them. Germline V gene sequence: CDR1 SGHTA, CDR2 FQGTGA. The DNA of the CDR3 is TGTGCCAGCAGCTTAAATTACGACGGCGAGGCTGAAGCTTTCTTT. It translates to CASSLNYDGEAEAFF.

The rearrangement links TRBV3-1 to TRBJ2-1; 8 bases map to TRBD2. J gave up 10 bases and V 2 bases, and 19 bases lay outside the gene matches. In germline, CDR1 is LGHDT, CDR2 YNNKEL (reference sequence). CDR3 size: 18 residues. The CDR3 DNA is TGTGCCAGCAGCCAACTCAGCACCGGGCTAGCGGGTCGGGGCGAGCAGTTCTTC. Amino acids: CASSQLSTGLAGRGEQFF.

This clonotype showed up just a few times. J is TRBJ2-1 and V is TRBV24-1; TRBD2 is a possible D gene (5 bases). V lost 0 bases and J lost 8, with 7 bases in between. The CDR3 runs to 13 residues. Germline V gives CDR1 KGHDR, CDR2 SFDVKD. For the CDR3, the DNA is TGTGCCACCAGTGATTTGCAGGAGGATGAGCAGTTCTTC. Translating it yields CATSDLQEDEQFF.

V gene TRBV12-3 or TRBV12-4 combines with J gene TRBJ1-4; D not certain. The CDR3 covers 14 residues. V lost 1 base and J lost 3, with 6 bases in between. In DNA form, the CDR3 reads TGTGCCAGCAGTTTAGGCTCTCCTAATGAAAAACTGTTTTTT. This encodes CASSLGSPNEKLFF.

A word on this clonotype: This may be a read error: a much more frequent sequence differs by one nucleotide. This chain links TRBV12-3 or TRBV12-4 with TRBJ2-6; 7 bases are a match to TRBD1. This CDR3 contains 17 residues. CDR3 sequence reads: CASTRNRGGSGANGLTF. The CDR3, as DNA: TGTGCCAGCACCCGAAACAGGGGCGGGTCTGGGGCCAACGGCCTGACTTTC.

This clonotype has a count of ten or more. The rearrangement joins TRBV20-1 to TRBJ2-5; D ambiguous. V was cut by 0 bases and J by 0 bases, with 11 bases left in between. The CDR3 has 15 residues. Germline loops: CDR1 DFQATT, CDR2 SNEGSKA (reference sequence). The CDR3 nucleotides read TGCAGTGCTAGAGATCTAGGGAAGTACCAAGAGACCCAGTACTTC. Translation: CSARDLGKYQETQYF.

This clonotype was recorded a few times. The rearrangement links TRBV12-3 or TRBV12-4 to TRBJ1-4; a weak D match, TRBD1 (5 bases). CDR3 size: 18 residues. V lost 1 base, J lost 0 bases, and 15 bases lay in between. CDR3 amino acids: CASSLGPGRNATNEKLFF. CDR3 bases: TGTGCCAGCAGTTTAGGGCCGGGACGGAATGCAACTAATGAAAAACTGTTTTTT.

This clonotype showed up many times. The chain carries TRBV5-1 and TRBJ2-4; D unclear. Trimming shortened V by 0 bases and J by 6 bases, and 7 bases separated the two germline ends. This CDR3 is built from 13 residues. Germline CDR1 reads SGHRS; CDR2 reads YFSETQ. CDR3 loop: CASSLGTGNIQYF. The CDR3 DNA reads TGCGCCAGCAGCTTGGGAACGGGAAACATTCAGTACTTC.

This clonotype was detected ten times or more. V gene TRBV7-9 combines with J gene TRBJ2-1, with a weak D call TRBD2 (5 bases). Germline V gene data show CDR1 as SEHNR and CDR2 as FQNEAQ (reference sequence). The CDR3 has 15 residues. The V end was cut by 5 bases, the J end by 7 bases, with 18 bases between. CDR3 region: CASSPPGELRNEQFF. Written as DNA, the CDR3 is TGTGCCAGCAGCCCACCTGGGGAGCTCCGGAATGAGCAGTTCTTC. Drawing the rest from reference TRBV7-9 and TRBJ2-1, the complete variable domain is DTGVSQNPRHKITKRGQNVTFRCDPISEHNRLYWYRQTLGQGPEFLTYFQNEAQLEKSRLLSDRFSAERPKGSFSTLEIQRTEQGDSAMYLCASSPPGELRNEQFFGPGTRLTVL.

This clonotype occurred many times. CDR3 in amino acids: CSARKLAGYTDTQYF. The CDR3 DNA sequence: TGCAGTGCTAGAAAGTTAGCGGGATATACAGATACGCAGTATTTT. V and J are TRBV20-1 and TRBJ2-3; 8 positions match TRBD2. Germline V gene sequence: CDR1 DFQATT, CDR2 SNEGSKA (reference sequence). CDR3 size: 15 residues. Trimming cost V 2 bases and J 3 bases; bases outside gene matches: 7.

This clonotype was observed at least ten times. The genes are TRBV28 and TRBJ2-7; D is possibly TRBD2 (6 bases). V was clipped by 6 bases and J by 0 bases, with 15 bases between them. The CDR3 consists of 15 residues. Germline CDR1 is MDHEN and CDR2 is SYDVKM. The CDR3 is CASSPSGSPSYEQYF. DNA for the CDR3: TGTGCCAGCAGCCCTTCCGGGAGTCCCTCCTACGAGCAGTACTTC.

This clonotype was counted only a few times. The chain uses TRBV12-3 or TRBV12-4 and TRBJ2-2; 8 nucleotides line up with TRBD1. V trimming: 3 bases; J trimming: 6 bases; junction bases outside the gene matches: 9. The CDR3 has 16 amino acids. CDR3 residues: CASSFRPDRASGELFF. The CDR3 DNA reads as TGTGCCAGCAGTTTTCGTCCGGACAGGGCCTCCGGGGAGCTGTTTTTT.

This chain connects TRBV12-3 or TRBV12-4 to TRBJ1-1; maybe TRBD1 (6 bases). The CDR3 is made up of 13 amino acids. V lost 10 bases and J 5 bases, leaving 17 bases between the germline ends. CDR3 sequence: CATSGRGETEAFF. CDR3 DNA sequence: TGTGCCACCTCCGGTAGGGGGGAAACTGAAGCTTTCTTT.